This note documents a single TCR beta chain sequence. CDR1 is LNHNV, CDR2 YYDKDF, per germline (reference sequence). V lost 3 bases to trimming and J lost 0 bases, with 9 bases between them. This CDR3 spans 15 amino acids. The data were obtained in a study of CD8 T cells in ankylosing spondylitis. From the 5' RACE reads, TCRdb called clonotypes with MiXCR, one entry per CDR3 protein. The repertoire has about 320,000 distinct CDR3 sequences, about 9.9% of them found once; the top ten carry 9.1%. This chain links TRBV15 with TRBJ2-1, with unresolved D. The sample comprised blood, either unsorted or a sorted T cell fraction (not recorded which). The sequence was collected from a female donor with ankylosing spondylitis or in good health (not recorded which). The CDR3 sequence: CATSRDPSSYNEQFF. CDR3 sequence (DNA): TGTGCCACCAGCAGGGACCCCAGCTCCTACAATGAGCAGTTCTTC.